These T cell receptor beta chains were read from a single sample in a study of tumor-infiltrating lymphocytes in localized non-small cell lung cancer. The assay was immunoSEQ multiplex PCR, and TCRdb's table has in-frame clones only and misses some. Counted here are roughly 15,000 clones, around 82% occurring once; the ten biggest clones make up 10%. Sequencing was done on a sample of uninvolved lung tissue not adjacent to the tumor. These receptors were obtained from a human donor with non-small cell lung cancer. The CDR3 runs from the conserved cysteine through the conserved F or W. Each record gives: D gene, clone size, J gene, V gene, CDR3 DNA, CDR3 protein. The D gene is left open where the match is weak. Clone size is not always given. Where it is, it says once, few, many or a class for expanded clones.

d_call: .
clone_size: .
j_call: TRBJ2-7
v_call: TRBV19
cdr3_nt: TGTGCCAGTAGTCCAGGGGCAGCCTGGGAGCAGTACTTC
cdr3_aa: CASSPGAAWEQYF

d_call: .
clone_size: .
j_call: TRBJ1-2
v_call: TRBV2
cdr3_nt: TGTGCCAGCACCCCAGGGGTCCGTGGCTACACCTTC
cdr3_aa: CASTPGVRGYTF

d_call: .
clone_size: .
j_call: TRBJ1-2
v_call: TRBV10-1
cdr3_nt: TGCGCCAGCAACAATAGCTCGTTTTTTGACTATGGCTACACCTTC
cdr3_aa: CASNNSSFFDYGYTF

d_call: .
clone_size: .
j_call: TRBJ2-3
v_call: TRBV25-1
cdr3_nt: TGTGCCAGCAGTCAATACACAGATACGCAGTATTTT
cdr3_aa: CASSQYTDTQYF

d_call: .
clone_size: .
j_call: TRBJ1-2
v_call: TRBV4-1
cdr3_nt: TGCGCCAGCAGCCAATCTTATGAGGGGCGCTATGGCTACACCTTC
cdr3_aa: CASSQSYEGRYGYTF

d_call: .
clone_size: .
j_call: TRBJ2-1
v_call: TRBV6-1
cdr3_nt: TGTGCCAGCAGCGACACCTCCGGGGTCAATGAGCAGTTCTTC
cdr3_aa: CASSDTSGVNEQFF

d_call: TRBD1
clone_size: .
j_call: TRBJ2-7
v_call: TRBV18
cdr3_nt: TGTGCCAGCTCCCCGGGACAGCACTACGAGCAGTACTTC
cdr3_aa: CASSPGQHYEQYF

d_call: .
clone_size: .
j_call: TRBJ2-5
v_call: TRBV2
cdr3_nt: TGTGCCAGCAGTGAAGAGACAGCTCAAGAGACCCAGTACTTC
cdr3_aa: CASSEETAQETQYF

d_call: TRBD2
clone_size: .
j_call: TRBJ2-3
v_call: TRBV9
cdr3_nt: TGTGCCAGCAGCGCAAGCGGGAGGGCCACAGATACGCAGTATTTT
cdr3_aa: CASSASGRATDTQYF

d_call: TRBD2
clone_size: few
j_call: TRBJ2-3
v_call: TRBV7-9
cdr3_nt: TGTGCCAGCAGCTTAGGGGGAGGGCCATCAGATACGCAGTATTTT
cdr3_aa: CASSLGGGPSDTQYF

d_call: .
clone_size: .
j_call: TRBJ2-7
v_call: TRBV14
cdr3_nt: TGTGCCAGCAGCGCCTCTAATCGGGGGAGCGAGCAGTACTTC
cdr3_aa: CASSASNRGSEQYF

d_call: .
clone_size: .
j_call: TRBJ1-3
v_call: TRBV13
cdr3_nt: TGTGCCAGCAGCTTTTCTGGAAACACCATATATTTT
cdr3_aa: CASSFSGNTIYF

d_call: TRBD2
clone_size: .
j_call: TRBJ2-1
v_call: TRBV2
cdr3_nt: TGTGCAAGCACAATAGCGGGAGCGGCCAATGAGCAGTTCTTC
cdr3_aa: CASTIAGAANEQFF

d_call: .
clone_size: .
j_call: TRBJ1-4
v_call: TRBV10-3
cdr3_nt: TGTGCCATCAGTGAGAAAGGGACTGAAAAACTGTTTTTT
cdr3_aa: CAISEKGTEKLFF

d_call: TRBD1
clone_size: .
j_call: TRBJ1-2
v_call: TRBV5-1
cdr3_nt: TGCGCCAGCAGCTCCGAGGCCCAGGGGGGGATCTATGGCTACACCTTC
cdr3_aa: CASSSEAQGGIYGYTF

d_call: TRBD1
clone_size: few
j_call: TRBJ1-2
v_call: TRBV5-1
cdr3_nt: TGCGCCAGCAGCTTATCCGGGACAGAAGACTATGGCTACACCTTC
cdr3_aa: CASSLSGTEDYGYTF

d_call: TRBD1
clone_size: .
j_call: TRBJ2-5
v_call: TRBV5-1
cdr3_nt: TGCGCCAGCAGCCGACAGGGGGACGAGACCCAGTACTTC
cdr3_aa: CASSRQGDETQYF

d_call: .
clone_size: .
j_call: TRBJ2-7
v_call: TRBV19
cdr3_nt: TGTGCCAGTAGACCAGTTGGGCGACGAGAGGACGAGCAGTACTTC
cdr3_aa: CASRPVGRREDEQYF

d_call: .
clone_size: .
j_call: TRBJ1-2
v_call: TRBV7-9
cdr3_nt: TGTGCCAGCAGCTTAGTTGCCGGCGTTGGGAATGGCTACACCTTC
cdr3_aa: CASSLVAGVGNGYTF

d_call: .
clone_size: .
j_call: TRBJ1-6
v_call: TRBV2
cdr3_nt: TGTGCCAGCAGTGAAGCGCGCGTAAATTCACCCCTCCACTTT
cdr3_aa: CASSEARVNSPLHF

d_call: .
clone_size: .
j_call: TRBJ1-1
v_call: TRBV10-3
cdr3_nt: TGTGCCATCAGTGAGGCGAAGGGGTCTGAAGCTTTCTTT
cdr3_aa: CAISEAKGSEAFF

d_call: TRBD2
clone_size: once
j_call: TRBJ2-7
v_call: TRBV7-6
cdr3_nt: TGTGCCAGCAGCTCCGGACTAGCGGGAGTAGATTCCTACGAGCAGTACTTC
cdr3_aa: CASSSGLAGVDSYEQYF

d_call: .
clone_size: .
j_call: TRBJ1-2
v_call: TRBV27
cdr3_nt: TGTGCCAGCCGGCCAACGATAGAGTATGGCTACACCTTC
cdr3_aa: CASRPTIEYGYTF

d_call: .
clone_size: .
j_call: TRBJ2-5
v_call: TRBV7-2
cdr3_nt: TGTGCCAGCAGCTTAGCGCTGGGACTCTCTCGGGAGACCCAGTACTTC
cdr3_aa: CASSLALGLSRETQYF

d_call: TRBD2
clone_size: .
j_call: TRBJ2-1
v_call: TRBV7-2
cdr3_nt: TGTGCCAGCACCCCTCTAGCGGGATTGAGCTACGAGCAGTTCTTC
cdr3_aa: CASTPLAGLSYEQFF

d_call: .
clone_size: few
j_call: TRBJ2-1
v_call: TRBV2
cdr3_nt: TGTGCCAGCAGTGTTAACGGATACAATGAGCAGTTCTTC
cdr3_aa: CASSVNGYNEQFF

d_call: .
clone_size: large
j_call: TRBJ2-7
v_call: TRBV5-5
cdr3_nt: TGTGCCAGCAGCCCGCCCGGGAGCTCCTACGAGCAGTACTTC
cdr3_aa: CASSPPGSSYEQYF

d_call: .
clone_size: few
j_call: TRBJ2-7
v_call: TRBV19
cdr3_nt: TGTGCCAGTAGTAAGGGCCAGAACTACGAGCAGTACTTC
cdr3_aa: CASSKGQNYEQYF

d_call: .
clone_size: .
j_call: TRBJ2-3
v_call: TRBV27
cdr3_nt: TGTGCCAGCTCCCAGGGGAGAGATACGCAGTATTTT
cdr3_aa: CASSQGRDTQYF

d_call: .
clone_size: few
j_call: TRBJ2-2
v_call: TRBV5-1
cdr3_nt: TGCGCCAGCAGCCTAAACCTACGAGGCACCGGGGAGCTGTTTTTT
cdr3_aa: CASSLNLRGTGELFF

d_call: .
clone_size: .
j_call: TRBJ2-7
v_call: TRBV2
cdr3_nt: TGTGCCAGCAGTCTCGGGGCCGCGGCCGAGCAGTACTTC
cdr3_aa: CASSLGAAAEQYF

d_call: TRBD2
clone_size: once
j_call: TRBJ2-3
v_call: TRBV7-9
cdr3_nt: TGTGCCAGCAGCTCCAAAGCGGGAGGGCCTTTGGATACGCAGTATTTT
cdr3_aa: CASSSKAGGPLDTQYF

d_call: TRBD1
clone_size: .
j_call: TRBJ1-2
v_call: TRBV2
cdr3_nt: TGTGCCAGCAGCTCGGACAGGATGCTTGAGGGCTACACCTTC
cdr3_aa: CASSSDRMLEGYTF

d_call: .
clone_size: once
j_call: TRBJ2-3
v_call: TRBV5-1
cdr3_nt: TGCGCCAGCAGCCCCGTTCCGGGGGATACGCAGTATTTT
cdr3_aa: CASSPVPGDTQYF

d_call: TRBD1
clone_size: .
j_call: TRBJ2-3
v_call: TRBV2
cdr3_nt: TGTGCCAGCAGTGCCGACAGGGGAGATACGCAGTATTTT
cdr3_aa: CASSADRGDTQYF

d_call: .
clone_size: once
j_call: TRBJ1-5
v_call: TRBV19
cdr3_nt: TGTGCCACCAAGCGGGGGGGGGATCAGCCCCAGCATTTT
cdr3_aa: CATKRGGDQPQHF

d_call: .
clone_size: .
j_call: TRBJ2-3
v_call: TRBV5-1
cdr3_nt: TGCGCCAGCACCCCGTCCCCCTCCTCCGGCACAGATACGCAGTATTTT
cdr3_aa: CASTPSPSSGTDTQYF

d_call: .
clone_size: .
j_call: TRBJ2-3
v_call: TRBV23-1
cdr3_nt: TGCGCCAGCAGTCAAGATAGCACAGATACGCAGTATTTT
cdr3_aa: CASSQDSTDTQYF

d_call: .
clone_size: few
j_call: TRBJ1-1
v_call: TRBV19
cdr3_nt: TGTGCCAGTAGTATCCGAGGCGACCTCATTAACACTGAAGCTTTCTTT
cdr3_aa: CASSIRGDLINTEAFF

d_call: .
clone_size: .
j_call: TRBJ1-2
v_call: TRBV14
cdr3_nt: TGTGCCAGCAGCCTGGACACGAGGGGCTACACCTTC
cdr3_aa: CASSLDTRGYTF

d_call: .
clone_size: .
j_call: TRBJ2-1
v_call: TRBV10-3
cdr3_nt: TGTGCCATCAGTGAGACCGACGGAGACAATGAGCAGTTCTTC
cdr3_aa: CAISETDGDNEQFF